This T cell receptor beta chain originates from a study of post-analysis software for immune sequencing data (dated by TCRdb to between 2014 and 2016). About the full investigation: Disease courses on record covered relapsing-remitting, secondary progressive and progressive-relapsing multiple sclerosis, though some patients had no subtype annotation. Patient repertoires were compared against about a dozen previously published healthy control repertoires from donors aged roughly 6 to 26 years. A subset of samples was prepared in parallel using single-end sample barcoding, then pooled and co-amplified after Illumina adapter ligation.

TCR beta repertoires were profiled from peripheral blood of roughly twelve young patients with multiple sclerosis to demonstrate the VDJtools post-analysis software. The patients with multiple sclerosis were children and adolescents between about 6 and 16 years of age. Inclusive of the bounding cysteine and phenylalanine, the CDR3 is 12 residues long. The sequence is cut down to CDR3 DNA, 36 bases in frame from base 1. Trimming takes 11 bases from V and 2 bases from J, and the germline ends sit 12 bases apart. CDR1 and CDR2 are read off the germline V gene (reference sequence) as SEHNR and FQNEAQ. Libraries came from PCR. The sample was run on an Illumina HiSeq 2500. Unique molecular identifiers were incorporated into TCR beta cDNA libraries to reduce PCR and sequencing biases. Per 1 to 10 million input T cells, some 500,000 cDNA molecules were obtained, such that each molecule approximated one T cell. Patient libraries were prepared and sequenced with the same protocol used for the earlier healthy control dataset. Within a given batch, samples were prepared together, multiplexed and sequenced on the same HiSeq lane. The published analysis was carried out like this. Raw barcoded reads were processed with MIGEC, discarding single-read molecular identifier groups before consensus assembly and CDR3 extraction. Clonotype tables were post-analysed with VDJtools, normalizing diversity by down-sampling all datasets to the smallest sample size. Repertoire overlap clustering matched CDR3 amino acid but not nucleotide sequences to correct batch-related cross-sample contamination. TCRdb handled the public reads itself, with Q25 trimming in fastp and clone calling in MiXCR, and kept productive beta chains. Entries are consolidated by CDR3 protein sequence, retaining the most common genes and DNA. These V and J calls originate from TCRdb's pipeline instead of the authors' own analysis. The sample profile shows about 820,000 distinct CDR3 sequences; approximately 57% of them were found once. Approximately 4.5% of the sample belongs to the ten largest clones.

Paper-wide results and their limitations: Direct clustering with F measure revealed strong co-clustering of samples prepared in the same batch, which led to a batch-effect correction. The control group was slightly older than the multiple sclerosis patient group. Patients showed significantly higher frequencies than controls for roughly 5 TRBV segments, among them TRBV5-6, TRBV5-1 and TRBV20-1. Significantly lower normalized Chao1 diversity was found in multiple sclerosis patients than in controls, suggesting substantial peripheral T-cell clonal expansion.

Concerning this clonotype: The antigen this receptor binds is unknown. No base quality information exists; no much larger clone differs at one position.

The V and J genes are TRBV7-9 and TRBJ2-5; TRBD1 is possibly the D segment (5 matching bases). The sample comprised blood. The source of this sequence is a girl aged 10-17 years with multiple sclerosis. The CDR3 region reads CAGLTVQETQYF. The nucleotide sequence reads as follows: TGTGCCGGGTTGACAGTGCAAGAGACCCAGTACTTC.